This T cell receptor (beta chain) was sequenced for a study of cytomegalovirus exposure and HLA in healthy donors (dated by TCRdb to the late 2010s). Study-wide context: An earlier analysis of about 530 of the donors reported 250 to 300 Gb of sequence data and 117 million unique TCR beta sequences obtained from approximately 180 million T cells. Among roughly 370 genotyped donors of the cohort, an average of approximately 250,000 unique TCR beta nucleotide sequences were sequenced per donor, approximately 20% of them non-productive. A later analysis re-examined previously published TCR beta repertoires from about 670 donors and added high-resolution HLA genotyping to investigate patterns of TCR occurrence. All discovery cohort repertoires had been generated on a single sequencing platform. The number of typed donors differed by locus: about 620-640 for A, B, C, DRB1 and DQB1; 500 to 550 for DQA1; some 610 for DPA1; and 450 to 480 for DPB1. HLA typing covered class I and class II loci at four-digit resolution. Of the roughly 410 genotyped donors, approximately 81% were placed in the genetic ancestry cluster associated with self-reported Caucasian donors. The study used immunosequencing to profile the T cell repertoires of 670 or so subjects and linked those repertoires to cytomegalovirus serostatus. Approximately 300 gigabases of sequencing data and 75 million to 85 million unique TCR sequences made up an early release that covered over 550 HLA-typed donors. To decide whether each TCR beta V gene segment behaved as functional or pseudogenic, an earlier analysis of some 540 of the donors relied on high-throughput TCR beta sequencing. Five DR-DQ haplotypes were handled as single units for association and clustering, since linkage in the cohort was strong. The aim of the study was to test whether cataloging public T cell receptors could identify signatures of past pathogen exposure. A later genetic analysis used genome-wide SNP genotypes for about 65% of the roughly 670 donors, treating that subset as a discovery cohort. The later analysis used no new phenotypic data to find candidate immune exposures, relying instead on TCR beta sequences and their occurrence across donors. The study combined high-throughput TCR immunosequencing, statistical association of individual TCRs with disease status, and machine learning to predict cytomegalovirus infection status. Alongside the repertoire data, information on donor age, sex, ethnicity and CMV serostatus was compiled. Along with the approximately 650-subject first cohort, a separate validation cohort of roughly 110 different subjects was used.

Libraries were prepared through the immunoSEQ multiplex PCR assay. A mixture of 60 forward primers for TCR Vbeta segments and 13 reverse primers for TCR Jbeta segments was used in the multiplex PCR. The CDR3 region of rearranged TCR beta genes was amplified from genomic DNA with a multiplex PCR assay. The amplified TCR beta libraries were sequenced on the Illumina HiSeq System as 87-base-pair reads. Per the original workflow: A later analysis tallied 80 million to 95 million unique TCR beta chains across the 666 repertoires, and roughly 11 million of those chains were shared by two or more donors. A nearest-neighbor algorithm error-corrected the raw reads and collapsed the reads into unique sequences, merging closely related sequences to remove PCR and sequencing errors. Alignment of CDR3 sequences to IMGT reference sequences was used to assign V, D and J gene segments. For a sequence to be retained, a match of at least six nucleotides to both a V gene segment and a J gene segment was required. A rearrangement was called productive if the CDR3 had no stop codons and remained in frame with V and J, and every other rearrangement was called non-productive. Following IMGT convention, CDR3 was defined as the stretch from the second conserved V-encoded cysteine up to the conserved J-encoded phenylalanine. Sequences without an unambiguous match to a single V gene segment were excluded from the earlier analysis of about 630 of the donors. In an earlier analysis of more than 500 of the donors, a V segment was called functional when productive rearrangements were above 56.7%, and segregating when the standard deviation between donors exceeded 5%. A statistical classification framework was built to diagnose cytomegalovirus status from the catalog of TCR beta chain sequences. V and J gene assignment, in a later analysis, came from comparing TCR nucleotide sequences with IMGT/GENE-DB human TR gene sequences. A later analysis assigned CDR3 sequences and most-parsimonious VDJ recombination scenarios with the TCRdist pipeline. In a later analysis, each TCR beta chain was defined by its CDR3 amino acid sequence together with its V-gene family, and reads lacking a unique V-gene family were excluded. As a way to deal with suspected cross-contamination and a sequencing artifact, a later analysis dropped 450 to 600 nucleotide sequences that were highly shared and had low generation probability. For each public chain, a later analysis derived a clonal expansion index from normalized ranks of inferred template counts within each repertoire. In a later analysis, generation probabilities were computed using a VDJ recombination model fitted to out-of-frame rearrangements, and the results were checked against IGoR. In a later analysis, hypergeometric tests were used to score TCR-TCR, TCR-HLA and TCR-CMV co-occurrence, with a repertoire-size bias correction applied to TCR pairs. To estimate false discovery rates, a later analysis permuted the HLA or CMV assignments 20 times. In a later analysis, co-occurring TCRs were grouped with DBSCAN, and TCRdist sequence similarity was added when clustering was performed within HLA-allele-positive subsets. Repertoires with fewer than 30,000 or more than 120,000 public chains, plus five repertoires with anomalous nucleotide sharing, were excluded from co-occurrence clustering. TCRdb took over this immuneACCESS table, retaining in-frame rearrangements with V and J assigned. Such tables are incomplete; in checked studies, under half of the missing clones stem from an unresolved V gene, and the remainder is unexplained. V and J calls and clone size follow that table, whereas D and trimming were derived from the DNA. This sample is represented by under 200,000 clones; 80% to 85% of them were singletons. Jointly, the top ten make up roughly 2% of the sample.

From V the trimming removes 4 bases and from J it removes 0 bases, while the gene matches leave 5 bases of the junction unaccounted for. Reading from cysteine to phenylalanine, the CDR3 counts 15 amino acids. Only the CDR3 region is kept as DNA, spanning 45 bases read in frame from base 1. From the germline V gene, CDR1 is SNHLY and CDR2 is FYNNEI. The cohort was made up of 650 to 700 healthy bone marrow donors. Cohort members were all nominally healthy when sampled, although unrecorded immune exposures were likely present. CMV serostatus was recorded as positive for 289 and negative for about 50% of the 666 cohort members, whereas no CMV serostatus was recorded for the donor in question. A peripheral blood sample was provided by each donor, and peripheral blood mononuclear cells were used for TCR beta sequencing. Genomic DNA was extracted from the blood cell samples with the Qiagen DNeasy Blood Extraction Kit.

As for this clone: The antigen this receptor binds is unknown. The sample holds no much larger clone one base away, and base qualities are not on file.

General study outcomes and caveats: In a later analysis, the rate of TCR association differed among HLA loci, with DRB1 alleles having the most associated TCRs and HLA-C alleles having the fewest. According to the authors, the approach could potentially be generalized to other disease states and immunological phenotypes. In vitro tests confirmed that a few of the cytomegalovirus-associated TCR beta chains recognize cytomegalovirus antigens. The 87-base-pair reads could not distinguish some IMGT-functional V segments, including TRBV6-2 and TRBV6-3, so those segments were excluded. Because HLA typing was unavailable for some donors at each locus, only the typed subset was used in association tests. In a later genetic analysis, a missense DCLRE1C variant was associated with V-gene and J-gene trimming of TCR beta chains, and the association was replicated in an independent cohort. The only immune exposure information available for the cohort was CMV serostatus. Only TCR beta chains were sequenced in this cohort, and the absence of alpha or paired-chain data limited detectable features. A further reported finding was that TCR beta sequences accurately predicted the HLA-A and HLA-B alleles for most subjects in the first cohort. A cluster of highly shared sequence variants was judged likely to represent a technical artifact of the sequencing pipeline. A later analysis associated 15,000 to 20,000 TCR beta sequences with specific HLA alleles at a false discovery rate of 0.05. A later analysis reported that several top co-occurrence clusters appeared linked to parvovirus B19, influenza, CMV and Epstein-Barr virus. In an earlier analysis of a few hundred of the donors, most TCR beta V segments were observed in productive rearrangements about 87% or about 30% of the time, broadly matching IMGT annotations. The presence/absence analyses assumed that sequencing depth was roughly uniform across donors, and that assumption may not be true. Cytomegalovirus status was reported to be diagnosed by the classifier with high specificity and sensitivity in both the original and validation cohorts. Most TCR sequences were observed very rarely across donors, whereas some public TCRs were present in many individuals. Linkage disequilibrium might explain the correlated functional status among segregating V segments, but an unknown experimental factor could not be excluded. Most CMV-associated TCR beta chains appeared to be HLA-restricted in a later analysis, and the HLA associations seemed to be driven largely by CMV exposure. A later genetic analysis reported fewer N-insertions in productive TCRs among donors in an Asian-associated ancestry cluster than the roughly 720-donor mean. Approximately 18 rarely observed V segments, including chromosome 9 orphons, were excluded from the earlier analysis of several hundred of the donors because counts were too low. When HLA alleles, especially DR and DQ, strongly co-occurred, attributing TCR associations to individual alleles was difficult. The study gave a list of 150 to 200 TCR beta chains associated with cytomegalovirus. In a later analysis, HLA-associated TCR beta chains were found to be more clonally expanded and to have lower generation probabilities than equally common non-associated chains.

Sequenced: PBMCs. Rearrangement joined TRBV2 to TRBJ1-1; the central 7 bases match TRBD1. The sequence was collected from a human donor in good health. The CDR3 region reads CASSGPGQMNTEAFF. At the DNA level, the sequence is TGTGCCAGCAGTGGCCCGGGACAGATGAACACTGAAGCTTTCTTT. Where the CDR3 stops, the reference TRBV2 and TRBJ1-1 genes take over; the full variable domain is EPEVTQTPSHQVTQMGQEVILRCVPISNHLYFYWYRQILGQKVEFLVSFYNNEISEKSEIFDDQFSVERPDGSNFTLKIRSTKLEDSAMYFCASSGPGQMNTEAFFGQGTRLTVV.